The 30 T cell receptor beta chains given below trace back to one sample, sequenced in a study of beta chain features in type 1 diabetes. General study findings and limits: In all four CD4+ subsets, TCRB CDR3 length was significantly, moderately reduced in type 1 diabetes.

These receptors' antigens are unknown. Every bit of the isolated RNA underwent reverse transcription, so sequencing read expressed TCRB transcripts. This table comes from immunoSEQ multiplex PCR, and its TCRdb copy is limited to in-frame clones, with some not included. The table includes a few hundred thousand clones, roughly 25% detected once. Sequencing input: naive CD4+ T cells from blood. The receptors shown here come from a woman under 40 with type 1 diabetes.

The table lists this clone with a few counts. Different DNA sequences within this sample yield the same CDR3. The chain recombines TRBV5-1 with TRBJ1-5; a possible D gene is TRBD1 (6 bases). This CDR3 has 14 amino acids. The V end lost 5 bases, the J end lost 4 bases, and 13 bases lay between the germline ends. Germline CDR1 SGHRS, CDR2 YFSETQ. CDR3 DNA sequence: TGCGCCAGCAGTCCAGGGGAGGGAAATCAGCCCCAGCATTTT. It codes for CASSPGEGNQPQHF.

V and J are TRBV9 and TRBJ2-6, with D possibly TRBD1 on 6 matching bases. Trimming shortened V by 5 bases and J by 0 bases, and 15 bases separated the two germline ends. CDR1 SGDLS and CDR2 YYNGEE come from the germline V gene. CDR3 size: 17 residues. CDR3 sequence: CASSQGTPYSGANVLTF. The CDR3 DNA reads as TGTGCCAGCAGTCAAGGGACACCCTACTCTGGGGCCAACGTCCTGACTTTC.

The CDR3 region is CAWSSRGADTQYF. The CDR3 nucleotides are TGTGCCTGGAGTTCACGGGGGGCCGATACGCAGTATTTT. This chain links TRBV30 with TRBJ2-3; perhaps TRBD2 as D (7 bases). Per the germline V gene, CDR1 is GTSNPN and CDR2 is SVGIG (reference sequence). Trimming pared 2 bases from V and 6 bases from J, leaving 12 bases between. CDR3 size: 13 residues. The complete variable domain, with remaining parts taken from reference TRBV30 and TRBJ2-3, reads SQTIHQWPATLVQPVGSPLSLECTVEGTSNPNLYWYRQAAGRGLQLLFYSVGIGQISSEVPQNLSASRPQDRQFILSSKKLLLSDSGFYLCAWSSRGADTQYFGPGTRLTVL.

The rearrangement uses TRBV2 and TRBJ2-7; 8 nucleotides line up with TRBD1. This CDR3 comprises 16 residues. J lost 3 bases, V lost 4 bases, and 11 bases had no gene match. Germline CDR1 SNHLY, CDR2 FYNNEI. CDR3 loop: CASSGIYGTGDYEQYF. The CDR3 DNA is TGTGCCAGCAGTGGGATCTATGGGACAGGAGACTACGAGCAGTACTTC.

This clone was counted between two and nine times. CDR3 sequence reads: CATGGGQAYEQYF. CDR3 DNA: TGTGCCACGGGAGGTGGGCAGGCCTACGAGCAGTACTTC. The genes are TRBV2 and TRBJ2-7, with 7 positions matching TRBD2. Trimming cost V 10 bases and J 2 bases; bases outside gene matches: 8. Germline assignment: CDR1 SNHLY and CDR2 FYNNEI. This CDR3 is built from 13 residues. Full variable domain (remainder filled in from reference TRBV2 and TRBJ2-7): EPEVTQTPSHQVTQMGQEVILRCVPISNHLYFYWYRQILGQKVEFLVSFYNNEISEKSEIFDDQFSVERPDGSNFTLKIRSTKLEDSAMYFCATGGGQAYEQYFGPGTRLTVT.

The sample holds a few counts of this clone. The chain uses TRBV25-1 and TRBJ1-4, with 10 bases that match TRBD1. V trimming: 2 bases; J trimming: 10 bases; junction bases outside the gene matches: 4. Germline assignment: CDR1 MGHDK and CDR2 SYGVNS. This CDR3 has 14 residues. The CDR3 is CASSEQGTGAKLFF. CDR3 nucleotide sequence: TGTGCCAGCAGTGAACAAGGGACAGGGGCAAAACTGTTTTTT.

This chain uses TRBV9 with TRBJ2-5, with 10 bases that match TRBD2. This CDR3 comprises 14 residues. Germline CDR1 is SGDLS and CDR2 is YYNGEE. Trimming at V came to 4 bases and at J to 5 bases, leaving 5 bases not matched to a gene. The CDR3 here is CASSPRTSGETQYF. CDR3 bases: TGTGCCAGCAGCCCCAGGACTAGCGGCGAGACCCAGTACTTC.

This clone came up a few times. This chain uses TRBV5-4 with TRBJ2-1, with a tentative D call TRBD2 (6 bases). The CDR3 runs to 16 residues. The germline V gene has CDR1 SGHNT and CDR2 YYREEE (reference sequence). The V end lost 4 bases, the J end lost 0 bases, and 14 bases lay between the germline ends. CDR3 DNA: TGTGCCAGCAGCCGGGCCGGGAGTAACTCCTACAATGAGCAGTTCTTC. It codes for CASSRAGSNSYNEQFF. The whole variable domain, filled in from reference TRBV5-4 and TRBJ2-1, reads ETGVTQSPTHLIKTRGQQVTLRCSSQSGHNTVSWYQQALGQGPQFIFQYYREEENGRGNFPPRFSGLQFPNYSSELNVNALELDDSALYLCASSRAGSNSYNEQFFGPGTRLTVL.

The chain recombines TRBV9 with TRBJ2-1; 7 bases are shared with TRBD2. V was clipped by 0 bases and J by 8 bases; unmatched bases: 8. Germline CDR1 is SGDLS and CDR2 is YYNGEE. The CDR3 is 15 residues long. The CDR3 is CASSVAGREIDEQFF. DNA for the CDR3: TGTGCCAGCAGCGTAGCTGGGAGGGAGATAGATGAGCAGTTCTTC.

This clone showed up just a few times. The genes are TRBV7-9 and TRBJ1-2, with 8 bases lining up with TRBD1. Germline V gives CDR1 SEHNR, CDR2 FQNEAQ (reference sequence). The CDR3 extends over 13 amino acids. V dropped 4 bases and J dropped 8; count of bases not matched to a gene: 6. The CDR3 nucleotides read TGTGCCAGCAGCTCGGACAGGGTGTGGGGCTACACCTTC. Its protein is CASSSDRVWGYTF.

The chain links TRBV5-4 to TRBJ2-4, with TRBD1 identical over 7 bases. Germline CDR1 and CDR2: SGHNT and YYREEE (reference sequence). V shed 3 bases and J 4 bases; nucleotides not matched to a gene: 10. CDR3 size: 16 residues. The CDR3, as DNA: TGTGCCAGCAGCTCGGGGACAGAAACATTTAAAAACATTCAGTACTTC. Protein sequence: CASSSGTETFKNIQYF.

The chain recombines TRBV4-1 with TRBJ2-1; perhaps TRBD2 as D (8 bases). The CDR3 has 17 amino acids. The V and J ends lost 1 base and 3 bases respectively, with 16 bases between them. Looked up from germline, CDR1 is MGHRA and CDR2 is YSYEKL. The CDR3 region is CASSQAGGGLGYNEQFF. DNA of the CDR3: TGCGCCAGCAGCCAAGCAGGGGGGGGACTAGGCTACAATGAGCAGTTCTTC.

This clone was seen only a few times. The genes are TRBV11-2 and TRBJ2-7, with 10 bases aligning to TRBD2. Germline values: CDR1 SGHAT, CDR2 FQNNGV. The CDR3 length is 18 residues. Trimming took 1 base from V and 1 from J; bases not matched to a gene: 10. CDR3 sequence reads: CASSLVGSGRPRSYEQYF. CDR3 coding DNA: TGTGCCAGCAGCTTAGTGGGTAGCGGGAGGCCCCGGTCCTACGAGCAGTACTTC.

The chain employs TRBV29-1 and TRBJ1-2; TRBD1 matches 7 bases. The CDR3 has 12 residues. The J segment lost 9 bases and the V segment lost 6 bases, leaving 10 bases of the junction unmatched. CDR1 and CDR2 from the germline V gene are SQVTM and ANQGSEA. The CDR3 protein is CSVGPRQGSYTF. For the CDR3, the DNA is TGCAGCGTGGGCCCCCGACAGGGAAGCTACACCTTC.

This clone was observed a few times. This chain links TRBV29-1 with TRBJ1-2, with TRBD1 identical over 7 bases. The germline CDR1 and CDR2 sequences are SQVTM and ANQGSEA. This CDR3 is built from 13 residues. With V trimmed by 2 bases and J by 5 bases, 5 bases remained unmatched. The CDR3 region has the DNA TGCAGCGTTGAAACGACAGGGCATTATGGCTACACCTTC. It yields the protein CSVETTGHYGYTF.

This clone was seen only a few times. This chain uses TRBV21-1 with TRBJ2-7; TRBD1 is taken as the D call from the table, unchecked against the DNA. TRBV21-1 is described as a pseudogene. This CDR3 spans 14 amino acids. CDR3 loop: CARISGTGLYEQYF. As DNA, the CDR3 is TGTGCCAGGATTTCCGGGACAGGTCTTTACGAGCAGTACTTC.

The gene calls are TRBV19 and TRBJ2-6, with 8 nucleotides matching TRBD1. J gave up 2 bases and V 5 bases, and 8 bases lay outside the gene matches. CDR1 is LNHDA, CDR2 SQIVND, per germline (reference sequence). The CDR3 loop spans 17 amino acids. DNA of the CDR3: TGTGCCAGTAGTCCACGGACAGGGTGGACTGGGGCCAACGTCCTGACTTTC. It translates to CASSPRTGWTGANVLTF.

The V and J genes are TRBV12-5 and TRBJ1-1; D unresolved. There are 15 residues in the CDR3. Germline assignment: CDR1 LGHNT and CDR2 FRNRAP. V lost 0 bases and J 4 bases, leaving 12 bases between the germline ends. The CDR3 is CASGLVGLRGTEAFF. The CDR3 region has the DNA TGTGCTAGTGGTTTGGTAGGGCTTCGGGGCACTGAAGCTTTCTTT.

This clone was counted only a few times. CDR3 in amino acids: CAWSATTGLKQPQHF. CDR3 sequence (DNA): TGTGCCTGGAGTGCTACGACAGGGCTAAAACAGCCCCAGCATTTT. The chain carries TRBV30 and TRBJ1-5; 7 positions match TRBD1. CDR1 and CDR2 (germline): GTSNPN, SVGIG (reference sequence). Trimming at V came to 1 base and at J to 7 bases, leaving 10 bases not matched to a gene. CDR3 length equals 15 residues.

The chain recombines TRBV30 with TRBJ1-1; maybe TRBD1 (5 bases). The V end lost 2 bases, the J end lost 4 bases, and 11 bases lay between the germline ends. The CDR3 is made up of 13 amino acids. Germline V gene sequence: CDR1 GTSNPN, CDR2 SVGIG (reference sequence). CDR3: CAWSMTAGTEAFF. Here the CDR3 DNA reads TGTGCCTGGAGTATGACAGCAGGCACTGAAGCTTTCTTT.

The V call is TRBV5-1, the J call TRBJ2-6; D is uncertain. The CDR3 length is 14 residues. Trimming cost V 6 bases and J 0 bases, with 7 bases left between them. Germline CDR1 SGHRS, CDR2 YFSETQ. Here the CDR3 reads CASTQRSGANVLTF. For the CDR3, the DNA is TGCGCCAGCACACAACGCTCTGGGGCCAACGTCCTGACTTTC. The full variable domain, completed using reference TRBV5-1 and TRBJ2-6, is KAGVTQTPRYLIKTRGQQVTLSCSPISGHRSVSWYQQTPGQGLQFLFEYFSETQRNKGNFPGRFSGRQFSNSRSEMNVSTLELGDSALYLCASTQRSGANVLTFGAGSRLTVL.

The genes are TRBV6-4 and TRBJ2-5, with 7 bases aligning to TRBD2. CDR3 length: 14 amino acids. The V gene's germline CDR1 is MRHNA and CDR2 SNTAGT. Trimming removed 10 bases from V and 0 bases from J; junction bases left unmatched: 8. The CDR3 loop is CATSALADQETQYF. The CDR3 DNA reads TGTGCCACCTCAGCCCTAGCGGACCAAGAGACCCAGTACTTC.

The V call is TRBV30, the J call TRBJ2-1; TRBD2 matches 15 bases. The V gene's germline CDR1 is GTSNPN and CDR2 SVGIG (reference sequence). The V gene end was trimmed by 3 bases and the J gene end by 2 bases; junction bases not matched to a gene: 2. The CDR3 spans 16 residues. This chain's CDR3 is CAWRGLAGGTYNEQFF. The CDR3, as DNA: TGTGCCTGGAGGGGACTAGCGGGAGGAACCTACAATGAGCAGTTCTTC.

This clone came up a few times. The chain carries TRBV30 and TRBJ1-1; weak D call: TRBD1 (5 bases). This CDR3 has 16 amino acids. Trimming left V 6 bases short and J 0 bases short, with 20 bases between. The germline V gene has CDR1 GTSNPN and CDR2 SVGIG (reference sequence). The CDR3 sequence is CACRGMTASMNTEAFF. The CDR3 DNA follows: TGTGCCTGCCGAGGTATGACAGCAAGCATGAACACTGAAGCTTTCTTT.

The chain uses TRBV5-6 and TRBJ2-5, with a possible D match to TRBD1 (6 bases). The CDR3 extends over 13 amino acids. Germline V gene lookup returns CDR1 SGHDT and CDR2 YYEEEE. The V end was cut by 5 bases, the J end by 3 bases, with 11 bases between. The CDR3 is CASREQGKETQYF. CDR3 coding DNA: TGTGCCAGCAGGGAACAGGGAAAAGAGACCCAGTACTTC.

The genes are TRBV7-3 and TRBJ2-1; 7 nucleotides line up with TRBD1. The germline V gene has CDR1 SGHTA and CDR2 FQGTGA. Trimming cost V 5 bases and J 5 bases; bases outside gene matches: 15. The CDR3 length is 17 residues. CDR3 amino acids: CASSQPGQAELNNEQFF. DNA of the CDR3: TGTGCCAGCAGCCAACCCGGACAGGCAGAACTGAACAATGAGCAGTTCTTC. The full variable domain, its missing parts supplied by reference TRBV7-3 and TRBJ2-1, is GAGVSQTPSNKVTEKGKYVELRCDPISGHTALYWYRQSLGQGPEFLIYFQGTGAADDSGLPNDRFFAVRPEGSVSTLKIQRTERGDSAVYLCASSQPGQAELNNEQFFGPGTRLTVL.

The rearrangement uses TRBV5-4 and TRBJ1-1; D unclear. The CDR3 length is 12 residues. CDR1 is SGHNT, CDR2 YYREEE, per germline (reference sequence). The V end lost 2 bases, the J end lost 6 bases, and 8 bases lay between the germline ends. CDR3 in amino acids: CASSFNLAEAFF. The CDR3 DNA is TGTGCCAGCAGCTTTAATTTAGCTGAAGCTTTCTTT.

In this sample, this clone turned up once. The chain carries TRBV30 and TRBJ2-3; tentatively, D is TRBD2 (6 bases). Per germline, CDR1 GTSNPN and CDR2 SVGIG (reference sequence). This CDR3 is built from 14 residues. With 5 bases removed from V and 8 bases from J, the gap between germline ends came to 20 bases. The CDR3 nucleotides read TGTGCCTGGGCCTTTGATGGAGCGGGCGGTACGCAGTATTTT. This sequence encodes CAWAFDGAGGTQYF.

V gene TRBV27 combines with J gene TRBJ2-6, with TRBD2 identical over 7 bases. Looked up from germline, CDR1 is MNHEY and CDR2 is SMNVEV (reference sequence). The CDR3 has 19 residues. V trimming: 1 base; J trimming: 3 bases; junction bases outside the gene matches: 12. In nucleotides, the CDR3 is TGTGCCAGCAGTTTATGGTCCCAGGGAGGGCATGGTGGGGCCAACGTCCTGACTTTC. Its translation: CASSLWSQGGHGGANVLTF. Complete variable domain (other parts from reference TRBV27 and TRBJ2-6): EAQVTQNPRYLITVTGKKLTVTCSQNMNHEYMSWYRQDPGLGLRQIYYSMNVEVTDKGDVPEGYKVSRKEKRNFPLILESPSPNQTSLYFCASSLWSQGGHGGANVLTFGAGSRLTVL.

The chain links TRBV30 to TRBJ1-2, with 7 bases matching TRBD1. Trimming took 3 bases from V and 5 from J; bases not matched to a gene: 6. CDR3 length: 13 residues. Looked up from germline, CDR1 is GTSNPN and CDR2 is SVGIG (reference sequence). The CDR3 spells CAWSPGQHYGYTF. The CDR3 nucleotides are TGTGCCTGGAGCCCGGGACAGCATTATGGCTACACCTTC.